This is a list of T cell receptor beta chains from one sample in a study of blood T cells in healthy people across ages. TCRdb analysed the 5' RACE reads with MiXCR anew, one entry per CDR3 protein. The data hold 910,000 or so distinct CDR3 sequences, with roughly 50% observed a single time. Sequences were obtained from blood. These receptors all stem from a woman between 55 and 75 years old in good health. The CDR3 runs from the conserved cysteine through the conserved F or W. D genes are given only for firm matches. The listing skips clone size in some rows; elsewhere it reads once, few, many or a size class.

v_gene: TRBV12-3/TRBV12-4; d_gene: .; j_gene: TRBJ1-5; abundance: .; CDR3aa: CASSLRDGNQPQHF; CDR3nt: TGTGCCAGCAGTTTACGGGACGGGAATCAGCCCCAGCATTTT
v_gene: TRBV3-1; d_gene: TRBD2; j_gene: TRBJ2-3; abundance: few; CDR3aa: CASSQVSREAGSSSTDTQYF; CDR3nt: TGTGCCAGCAGCCAAGTGTCTCGGGAGGCGGGGAGCTCTAGCACAGATACGCAGTATTTT
v_gene: TRBV7-2; d_gene: TRBD2; j_gene: TRBJ2-7; abundance: .; CDR3aa: CASSIQLGGSSYEQYF; CDR3nt: TGTGCCAGCAGCATCCAGCTGGGGGGGAGCTCCTACGAGCAGTACTTC
v_gene: TRBV3-1; d_gene: .; j_gene: TRBJ2-7; abundance: .; CDR3aa: CASSQYELGQYF; CDR3nt: TGTGCCAGCAGCCAATATGAGCTTGGGCAGTACTTC
v_gene: TRBV12-3/TRBV12-4; d_gene: TRBD1; j_gene: TRBJ2-7; abundance: .; CDR3aa: CASRSLGDRGYEQYF; CDR3nt: TGTGCCAGCCGCTCTTTGGGGGACAGGGGTTACGAGCAGTACTTC
v_gene: TRBV12-3/TRBV12-4; d_gene: TRBD2; j_gene: TRBJ2-1; abundance: .; CDR3aa: CASTPQRGLAGSSYNEQFF; CDR3nt: TGTGCCAGCACTCCTCAGCGGGGGCTAGCGGGGAGCTCCTACAATGAGCAGTTCTTC
v_gene: TRBV29-1; d_gene: .; j_gene: TRBJ1-1; abundance: once; CDR3aa: CSAKVWDTEAFF; CDR3nt: TGCAGCGCCAAGGTTTGGGACACTGAAGCTTTCTTT
v_gene: TRBV25-1; d_gene: TRBD1; j_gene: TRBJ2-3; abundance: .; CDR3aa: CASSDLTGVDTQYF; CDR3nt: TGTGCCAGCAGTGACTTAACAGGGGTGGATACGCAGTATTTT
v_gene: TRBV6-2/TRBV6-3; d_gene: .; j_gene: TRBJ1-5; abundance: .; CDR3aa: CASKISNQPQHF; CDR3nt: TGTGCCAGCAAGATTAGCAATCAGCCCCAGCATTTT
v_gene: TRBV20-1; d_gene: .; j_gene: TRBJ2-1; abundance: .; CDR3aa: CSALRSSYNEQFF; CDR3nt: TGCAGTGCTCTGAGAAGCTCCTACAATGAGCAGTTCTTC
v_gene: TRBV11-2; d_gene: .; j_gene: TRBJ2-7; abundance: .; CDR3aa: CASSVGAPYEQYF; CDR3nt: TGTGCCAGCAGCGTAGGGGCCCCCTACGAGCAGTACTTC
v_gene: TRBV19; d_gene: TRBD1; j_gene: TRBJ2-7; abundance: .; CDR3aa: CASSPSGTGDYEQYF; CDR3nt: TGTGCCAGTAGTCCATCCGGGACAGGGGACTACGAGCAGTACTTC
v_gene: TRBV4-1; d_gene: TRBD2; j_gene: TRBJ2-7; abundance: .; CDR3aa: CASSQVLAGGGNEQYF; CDR3nt: TGTGCCAGCAGCCAAGTTCTAGCGGGAGGGGGAAATGAGCAGTACTTC
v_gene: TRBV12-3/TRBV12-4; d_gene: .; j_gene: TRBJ2-7; abundance: few; CDR3aa: CASSPASAYEQYF; CDR3nt: TGTGCCAGCAGCCCTGCGAGCGCCTACGAGCAGTACTTC
v_gene: TRBV7-2; d_gene: TRBD2; j_gene: TRBJ2-1; abundance: few; CDR3aa: CASSLNWLAGGSQFF; CDR3nt: TGTGCCAGCAGCTTAAATTGGCTAGCGGGAGGTTCGCAGTTCTTC
v_gene: TRBV12-3/TRBV12-4; d_gene: TRBD2; j_gene: TRBJ2-7; abundance: .; CDR3aa: CASSSAGKTPYEQYF; CDR3nt: TGTGCCAGCAGTTCAGCGGGGAAGACCCCCTACGAGCAGTACTTC
v_gene: TRBV28; d_gene: .; j_gene: TRBJ2-7; abundance: .; CDR3aa: CASSPTTVPYEQYF; CDR3nt: TGTGCCAGCAGTCCCACGACGGTGCCCTACGAGCAGTACTTC
v_gene: TRBV4-1; d_gene: TRBD2; j_gene: TRBJ2-5; abundance: .; CDR3aa: CASSQGSSGLGETQYF; CDR3nt: TGCGCCAGCAGCCAAGGGTCTAGCGGGCTCGGGGAGACCCAGTACTTC
v_gene: TRBV27; d_gene: .; j_gene: TRBJ2-7; abundance: .; CDR3aa: CASSLWDGVYEQYF; CDR3nt: TGTGCCAGCAGTCTCTGGGACGGAGTCTACGAGCAGTACTTC
v_gene: TRBV15; d_gene: TRBD2; j_gene: TRBJ2-5; abundance: .; CDR3aa: CATSQGLAGEETQYF; CDR3nt: TGTGCCACCAGCCAGGGACTAGCGGGAGAAGAGACCCAGTACTTC
v_gene: TRBV12-3/TRBV12-4; d_gene: TRBD2; j_gene: TRBJ2-5; abundance: .; CDR3aa: CASSSRGLAGGGETQYF; CDR3nt: TGTGCCAGCAGTTCACGCGGACTAGCGGGAGGCGGGGAGACCCAGTACTTC
v_gene: TRBV19; d_gene: .; j_gene: TRBJ1-5; abundance: once; CDR3aa: CASSIEAWPQHF; CDR3nt: TGTGCCAGTAGTATAGAGGCCTGGCCCCAGCATTTT
v_gene: TRBV7-9; d_gene: .; j_gene: TRBJ1-1; abundance: few; CDR3aa: CASSTRAGQGKNTEAFF; CDR3nt: TGTGCCAGCAGCACTAGGGCGGGTCAGGGAAAGAACACTGAAGCTTTCTTT
v_gene: TRBV3-1; d_gene: TRBD2; j_gene: TRBJ2-1; abundance: .; CDR3aa: CASSQDPAGEADNEQFF; CDR3nt: TGTGCCAGCAGCCAAGATCCGGCGGGAGAAGCGGATAATGAGCAGTTCTTC
v_gene: TRBV7-2; d_gene: .; j_gene: TRBJ1-6; abundance: .; CDR3aa: CASSLADTPTSPLHF; CDR3nt: TGTGCCAGCAGCTTAGCGGACACGCCTACATCACCCCTCCACTTT
v_gene: TRBV20-1; d_gene: TRBD2; j_gene: TRBJ2-1; abundance: few; CDR3aa: CSVSAGEGEQFF; CDR3nt: TGCAGTGTTTCGGCGGGAGAGGGGGAGCAGTTCTTC
v_gene: TRBV20-1; d_gene: TRBD1; j_gene: TRBJ2-1; abundance: .; CDR3aa: CSARDGDRGIRGEQFF; CDR3nt: TGCAGTGCTAGAGATGGGGACAGGGGAATACGAGGAGAGCAGTTCTTC
v_gene: TRBV28; d_gene: .; j_gene: TRBJ1-1; abundance: few; CDR3aa: CASSPLLMNTEAFF; CDR3nt: TGTGCCAGCAGCCCCCTACTCATGAACACTGAAGCTTTCTTT
v_gene: TRBV7-2; d_gene: TRBD2; j_gene: TRBJ2-5; abundance: .; CDR3aa: CASSLASGSNERYF; CDR3nt: TGTGCCAGCAGCTTGGCTAGCGGGAGCAACGAGCGGTACTTC
v_gene: TRBV4-2; d_gene: .; j_gene: TRBJ2-1; abundance: .; CDR3aa: CASSQEGAGNYNEQFF; CDR3nt: TGTGCCAGCAGCCAAGAGGGAGCGGGTAACTACAATGAGCAGTTCTTC
v_gene: TRBV29-1; d_gene: TRBD2; j_gene: TRBJ2-7; abundance: .; CDR3aa: CSVEEGKTSGDYEQYF; CDR3nt: TGCAGCGTTGAAGAAGGTAAAACTAGCGGGGACTACGAGCAGTACTTC
v_gene: TRBV4-2; d_gene: TRBD2; j_gene: TRBJ2-1; abundance: many; CDR3aa: CASSQNGGGAFGEQFF; CDR3nt: TGTGCCAGCAGCCAAAATGGCGGGGGGGCTTTTGGTGAGCAGTTCTTC
v_gene: TRBV4-1; d_gene: TRBD1; j_gene: TRBJ2-7; abundance: .; CDR3aa: CASSRSRDRGGNEQYF; CDR3nt: TGCGCCAGCAGCCGCAGTAGGGACAGGGGTGGCAATGAGCAGTACTTC
v_gene: TRBV4-1; d_gene: TRBD2; j_gene: TRBJ2-3; abundance: .; CDR3aa: CASSQGPQRERTDTQYF; CDR3nt: TGCGCCAGCAGCCAAGGACCCCAGCGGGAGAGAACAGATACGCAGTATTTT
v_gene: TRBV3-1; d_gene: .; j_gene: TRBJ1-2; abundance: .; CDR3aa: CASSPTGRPLGYTF; CDR3nt: TGTGCCAGCAGCCCAACCGGACGGCCCTTAGGCTACACCTTC
v_gene: TRBV3-1; d_gene: TRBD2; j_gene: TRBJ2-1; abundance: .; CDR3aa: CASRRELAGVYEQFF; CDR3nt: TGTGCCAGCAGGCGCGAACTAGCGGGAGTATATGAGCAGTTCTTC
v_gene: TRBV5-1; d_gene: .; j_gene: TRBJ2-3; abundance: few; CDR3aa: CASSLVGPRTDTQYF; CDR3nt: TGCGCCAGCAGCTTGGTGGGACCGCGCACAGATACGCAGTATTTT
v_gene: TRBV20-1; d_gene: .; j_gene: TRBJ2-7; abundance: .; CDR3aa: CSARDLGQSYEQYF; CDR3nt: TGCAGTGCTAGAGATCTTGGACAGTCCTACGAGCAGTACTTC
v_gene: TRBV28; d_gene: .; j_gene: TRBJ2-7; abundance: .; CDR3aa: CASSSRWDEQYF; CDR3nt: TGTGCCAGCAGTTCCCGTTGGGACGAGCAGTACTTC
v_gene: TRBV5-6; d_gene: .; j_gene: TRBJ2-5; abundance: .; CDR3aa: CASSWGPRPQETQYF; CDR3nt: TGTGCCAGCAGCTGGGGTCCCCGACCCCAAGAGACCCAGTACTTC
v_gene: TRBV19; d_gene: .; j_gene: TRBJ2-3; abundance: once; CDR3aa: CASRSGRTIFTDTQYF; CDR3nt: TGTGCCAGTAGATCGGGACGGACTATATTCACAGATACGCAGTATTTT
v_gene: TRBV30; d_gene: .; j_gene: TRBJ2-5; abundance: .; CDR3aa: CAWSATGFGETQYF; CDR3nt: TGTGCCTGGAGTGCAACGGGGTTTGGAGAGACCCAGTACTTC
v_gene: TRBV4-1; d_gene: .; j_gene: TRBJ1-2; abundance: many; CDR3aa: CASSPLVAEGYTF; CDR3nt: TGCGCCAGCAGTCCCTTGGTCGCAGAAGGCTACACCTTC
v_gene: TRBV5-1; d_gene: .; j_gene: TRBJ1-4; abundance: .; CDR3aa: CASSPAAGWNEKLFF; CDR3nt: TGCGCCAGCAGCCCCGCGGCAGGTTGGAATGAAAAACTGTTTTTT
v_gene: TRBV4-1; d_gene: TRBD2; j_gene: TRBJ2-2; abundance: .; CDR3aa: CASSQVLAGVVGELFF; CDR3nt: TGCGCCAGCAGCCAAGTCCTAGCGGGAGTCGTCGGGGAGCTGTTTTTT
v_gene: TRBV4-1; d_gene: TRBD2; j_gene: TRBJ2-1; abundance: few; CDR3aa: CASSTLSGRARNEQFF; CDR3nt: TGCGCCAGCAGCACCCTTAGCGGGAGGGCCCGCAATGAGCAGTTCTTC
v_gene: TRBV5-1; d_gene: TRBD2; j_gene: TRBJ2-1; abundance: few; CDR3aa: CASSLPGLADSSYNEQFF; CDR3nt: TGCGCCAGCAGCTTACCGGGACTAGCAGATTCCTCCTACAATGAGCAGTTCTTC
v_gene: TRBV10-1; d_gene: .; j_gene: TRBJ2-2; abundance: .; CDR3aa: CASSEMGDTGELFF; CDR3nt: TGCGCCAGCAGTGAAATGGGGGACACCGGGGAGCTGTTTTTT
v_gene: TRBV10-3; d_gene: .; j_gene: TRBJ1-2; abundance: .; CDR3aa: CAIRSGGNYGYTF; CDR3nt: TGTGCCATCAGGTCAGGAGGAAACTATGGCTACACCTTC
v_gene: TRBV6-5; d_gene: TRBD1; j_gene: TRBJ1-6; abundance: .; CDR3aa: CASRTGTANSPLHF; CDR3nt: TGTGCCAGCAGGACCGGGACAGCTAATTCACCCCTCCACTTT
v_gene: TRBV4-2; d_gene: .; j_gene: TRBJ1-1; abundance: .; CDR3aa: CASSQEEGAEEAFF; CDR3nt: TGTGCCAGCAGCCAAGAGGAGGGCGCCGAGGAAGCTTTCTTT
v_gene: TRBV10-3; d_gene: .; j_gene: TRBJ2-4; abundance: .; CDR3aa: CAISDQGFKNIQYF; CDR3nt: TGTGCCATCAGTGATCAGGGGTTCAAAAACATTCAGTACTTC
v_gene: TRBV6-6; d_gene: .; j_gene: TRBJ1-1; abundance: few; CDR3aa: CASSYSGSDTEAFF; CDR3nt: TGTGCCAGCAGTTACTCTGGGTCCGACACTGAAGCTTTCTTT